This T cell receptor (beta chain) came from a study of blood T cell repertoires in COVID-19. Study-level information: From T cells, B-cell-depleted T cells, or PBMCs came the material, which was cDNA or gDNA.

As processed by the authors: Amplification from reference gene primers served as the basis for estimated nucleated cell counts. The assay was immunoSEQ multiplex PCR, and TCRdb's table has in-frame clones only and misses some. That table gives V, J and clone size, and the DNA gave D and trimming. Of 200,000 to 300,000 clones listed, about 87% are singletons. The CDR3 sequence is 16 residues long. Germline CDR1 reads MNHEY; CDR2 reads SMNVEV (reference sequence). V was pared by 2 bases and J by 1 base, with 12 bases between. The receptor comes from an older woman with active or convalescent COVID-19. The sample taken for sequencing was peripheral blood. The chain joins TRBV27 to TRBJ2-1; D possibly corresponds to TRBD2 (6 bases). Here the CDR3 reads CASSLGRGRSYNEQFF. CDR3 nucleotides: TGTGCCAGCAGTTTAGGGCGGGGAAGGTCCTACAATGAGCAGTTCTTC.